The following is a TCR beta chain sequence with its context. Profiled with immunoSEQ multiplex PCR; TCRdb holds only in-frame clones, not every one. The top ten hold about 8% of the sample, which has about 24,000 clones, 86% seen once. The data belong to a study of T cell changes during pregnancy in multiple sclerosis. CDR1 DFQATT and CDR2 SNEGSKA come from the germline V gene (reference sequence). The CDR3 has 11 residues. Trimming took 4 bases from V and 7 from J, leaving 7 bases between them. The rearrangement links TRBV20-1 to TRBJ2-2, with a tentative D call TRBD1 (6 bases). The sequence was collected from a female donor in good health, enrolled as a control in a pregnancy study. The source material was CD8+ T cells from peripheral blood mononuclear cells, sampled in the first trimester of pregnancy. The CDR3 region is CSANRDGELFF. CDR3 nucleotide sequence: TGCAGTGCTAACAGGGACGGGGAGCTGTTTTTT.